The 26 T cell receptor beta chains listed next were all sequenced from one sample in a study of blood T cell repertoires in COVID-19. Sequencing used immunoSEQ multiplex PCR; TCRdb keeps in-frame clones, though not all of them. The repertoire holds about 160,000 clones, with 80% to 85% as singletons. The material sequenced was peripheral blood. All receptors derive from a woman in her sixties or seventies with acute or convalescent COVID-19.

The V gene is TRBV29-1, the J gene TRBJ1-5; 9 bases map to TRBD1. There are 14 residues in the CDR3. Germline trimming cut 5 bases from V and 6 bases from J; bases unmatched to any gene: 8. Germline CDR1 SQVTM, CDR2 ANQGSEA. The CDR3 reads CSVSTGGLAQPQHF. The CDR3 bases are TGCAGCGTTTCAACAGGGGGCTTGGCTCAGCCCCAGCATTTT.

The chain links TRBV7-2 to TRBJ2-1; D is possibly TRBD1 (5 bases). Germline values: CDR1 SGHTA, CDR2 FQGNSA. The CDR3 length is 13 residues. Between the trimmed V and J ends, which lost 4 bases and 12 bases, there was a span of 16 bases. This CDR3 is CASSSRSQGVQFF. Written as DNA, the CDR3 is TGTGCCAGCAGCTCCCGCTCCCAGGGTGTGCAGTTCTTC.

This clone was observed a handful of times. In nucleotides, the CDR3 is TGTGCCACCAGTGATTTGCCCCAGGGGGCCCATCATCTGTACAATGAGCAGTTCTTC. Protein product: CATSDLPQGAHHLYNEQFF. The chain joins TRBV24-1 to TRBJ2-1, with 8 nucleotides matching TRBD1. The CDR3 contains 19 residues. Germline V gene sequence: CDR1 KGHDR, CDR2 SFDVKD. The ends lost 0 bases at V and 4 bases at J; junction bases unmatched: 13.

The chain couples TRBV27 to TRBJ1-5; D possibly corresponds to TRBD1 (6 bases). V lost 6 bases and J 4 bases, leaving 10 bases between the germline ends. CDR1 is MNHEY and CDR2 is SMNVEV in the germline V gene (reference sequence). This CDR3 is 13 amino acids long. The CDR3 spells CASRFTGNQPQHF. The CDR3 coding sequence is TGTGCCAGCAGATTTACAGGGAATCAGCCCCAGCATTTT.

To note about this clone: The junction departs from the called germline gene at one end, perhaps through a read error. The chain joins TRBV7-7 to TRBJ2-5; D gene unclear. The germline V gene has CDR1 SSHAT and CDR2 FNYEAQ (reference sequence). The CDR3 contains 15 residues. As DNA, the CDR3 is TGTGCTAGCAGCTTGTCCATCATTCCGGGAGAGACCCAGTACTTC. This translates into CASSLSIIPGETQYF.

In its sample, this clone was seen a few times. The V call is TRBV4-1, the J call TRBJ1-2; D gene unclear. Trimming took off 1 base at V and 2 bases at J, with 11 bases between the two ends. Germline V lookup: CDR1 MGHRA, CDR2 YSYEKL. The CDR3 loop spans 15 amino acids. Written as DNA, the CDR3 is TGCGCCAGCAGCCAAGTCTCAAACTCGAACTATGGCTACACCTTC. This translates into CASSQVSNSNYGYTF.

This clone occurred once. Other DNA sequences of this sample code for an identical CDR3. The chain carries TRBV7-2 and TRBJ1-5, with 7 bases lining up with TRBD1. V trimming: 5 bases; J trimming: 2 bases; junction bases outside the gene matches: 3. Germline V gives CDR1 SGHTA, CDR2 FQGNSA. This CDR3 has 14 amino acids. CDR3 region: CASSPTGGNQPQHF. The CDR3 DNA reads as TGTGCCAGCAGCCCTACAGGGGGCAATCAGCCCCAGCATTTT.

This chain joins TRBV6-5 and TRBJ2-7; TRBD1 might be the D (6 bases). This CDR3 comprises 14 residues. Trimming took off 4 bases at V and 2 bases at J, with 12 bases between the two ends. Germline V gives CDR1 MNHEY, CDR2 SVGAGI. CDR3 region: CASSLLTGPYEQYF. In nucleotides, the CDR3 is TGTGCCAGCAGTTTACTGACAGGTCCCTACGAGCAGTACTTC.

This clone occurred once. This chain uses TRBV28 with TRBJ2-5; 10 positions match TRBD1. In germline, CDR1 is MDHEN, CDR2 SYDVKM. CDR3 length equals 14 residues. The V gene end was trimmed by 5 bases and the J gene end by 5 bases; junction bases not matched to a gene: 5. The CDR3 DNA reads TGTGCCAGCAGTCTGGGACAGGGGTTGGAGACCCAGTACTTC. This encodes CASSLGQGLETQYF. The full variable domain, rest sourced from reference TRBV28 and TRBJ2-5, is DVKVTQSSRYLVKRTGEKVFLECVQDMDHENMFWYRQDPGLGLRLIYFSYDVKMKEKGDIPEGYSVSREKKERFSLILESASTNQTSMYLCASSLGQGLETQYFGPGTRLLVL.

The chain carries TRBV2 and TRBJ2-4, with a weak D call TRBD2 (7 bases). V gave up 7 bases and J gave up 7 bases, with 17 bases separating them. This CDR3 is 14 amino acids long. Germline values: CDR1 SNHLY, CDR2 FYNNEI. The CDR3 loop is CASNSQGRGNIQYF. The CDR3 DNA reads TGTGCCAGCAACTCACAAGGGAGGGGGAACATTCAGTACTTC.

The rearrangement uses TRBV7-9 and TRBJ2-1; 9 bases fit TRBD2. Germline CDR1 SEHNR, CDR2 FQNEAQ (reference sequence). The CDR3 consists of 16 residues. The V and J ends lost 2 bases and 2 bases, in that order; junction bases with no gene match: 4. This CDR3 reads CASSLRASGAYNEQFF. CDR3 sequence (DNA): TGTGCCAGCAGCTTACGGGCTAGCGGGGCCTACAATGAGCAGTTCTTC.

The V call is TRBV7-9, the J call TRBJ1-2; 9 positions match TRBD1. The V gene end was trimmed by 1 base and the J gene end by 7 bases; junction bases not matched to a gene: 1. This CDR3 contains 13 residues. Germline loops: CDR1 SEHNR, CDR2 FQNEAQ (reference sequence). In nucleotides, the CDR3 is TGTGCCAGCAGCTTAGGGGGACAGGGTGGCTACACCTTC. The encoded protein is CASSLGGQGGYTF.

This clone is a singleton in its sample. The gene calls are TRBV5-4 and TRBJ1-6, with 9 bases fitting TRBD1. The V gene's germline CDR1 is SGHNT and CDR2 YYREEE (reference sequence). Unmatched junction bases numbered 3, after V lost 2 bases and J lost 9 bases. The CDR3 sequence is 14 residues long. The CDR3 sequence is CASSLQGAPSPLHF. The CDR3 DNA follows: TGTGCCAGCAGCTTACAGGGGGCGCCTTCACCCCTCCACTTT.

This sequence joins TRBV11-3 and TRBJ2-3, with 9 bases that match TRBD1. The CDR3 consists of 17 residues. The junction had 11 bases not matched to a gene; V was cut back by 5 bases and J by 2 bases. Germline lookup yields CDR1 SGHNT and CDR2 YENEEA. The CDR3 bases are TGTGCCAGCAGCCGCTCCGGGACAGGGAGATTCACAGATACGCAGTATTTT. This sequence encodes CASSRSGTGRFTDTQYF.

The chain couples TRBV11-3 to TRBJ1-6; TRBD1 aligns across 9 bases. Germline lookup yields CDR1 SGHNT and CDR2 YENEEA. Trimming took 3 bases from V and 8 from J; bases not matched to a gene: 2. This CDR3 spans 14 amino acids. CDR3 in DNA: TGTGCCAGCAGCTTGGGGACAGGGCATTCACCCCTCCACTTT. Translating it yields CASSLGTGHSPLHF.

V gene TRBV6-2 or TRBV6-3 combines with J gene TRBJ1-2; D not resolved. The ends were cut back, 0 bases at V and 8 bases at J, with 7 bases in the middle. The length of the CDR3 is 12 residues. The germline gives CDR1 MNHEY, CDR2 SVGEGT. The CDR3 sequence: CASSYSRRGYTF. The CDR3 DNA reads TGTGCCAGCAGTTACTCGAGGAGAGGCTACACCTTC.

This clone has a handful of counts. The junction and the germline gene differ at one end; a read error may be behind it. The V gene is TRBV7-7, the J gene TRBJ2-2; D unclear. CDR1 SSHAT and CDR2 FNYEAQ come from the germline V gene (reference sequence). CDR3 size: 16 residues. Here the CDR3 reads CASSALLGLNTGELFF. In DNA form, the CDR3 reads TGTGCTAGCAGCGCCCTATTGGGCCTGAACACCGGGGAGCTGTTTTTT.

The V gene is TRBV4-3, the J gene TRBJ1-6, with D unresolved. V lost 1 base and J 7 bases, leaving 14 bases between the germline ends. Germline V gives CDR1 LGHNA, CDR2 YSLEER. CDR3 length equals 16 residues. The CDR3 region is CASSQAVLAVNSPLHF. The CDR3 DNA reads as TGCGCCAGCAGCCAAGCCGTCCTGGCGGTCAATTCACCCCTCCACTTT.

The chain couples TRBV9 to TRBJ2-7; 13 bases agree with TRBD2. V was clipped by 0 bases and J by 5 bases; unmatched bases: 2. CDR3 length equals 15 residues. Germline V gene sequence: CDR1 SGDLS, CDR2 YYNGEE. The CDR3 DNA reads TGTGCCAGCAGCGTAGGACTAGCGGGGGGAGACGAGCAGTACTTC. Its translation is CASSVGLAGGDEQYF.

This clone was observed many times. This chain uses TRBV18 with TRBJ1-6; 11 bases are a match to TRBD1. After removal of 4 bases from V and 9 bases from J, the junction contained 11 bases not matched to a gene. Per the germline V gene, CDR1 is KGHSH and CDR2 is LQKENI. The CDR3 is made up of 17 amino acids. The CDR3 bases are TGTGCCAGCTCACGCGACCCCCCCGGACAGGGGGCTTCACCCCTCCACTTT. This sequence encodes CASSRDPPGQGASPLHF. The full variable domain, completed using reference TRBV18 and TRBJ1-6, is NAGVMQNPRHLVRRRGQEARLRCSPMKGHSHVYWYRQLPEEGLKFMVYLQKENIIDESGMPKERFSAEFPKEGPSILRIQQVVRGDSAAYFCASSRDPPGQGASPLHFGNGTRLTVT.

V and J are TRBV3-1 (or the pseudogene TRBV3-2) and TRBJ1-3; D gene ambiguous. There are 11 residues in the CDR3. Trimming left V 7 bases short and J 2 bases short, with 3 bases between. Germline values: CDR1 LGHDT, CDR2 YNNKEL (reference sequence). The CDR3 DNA is TGTGCCAGCACTCCTGGAAACACCATATATTTT. It translates to CASTPGNTIYF.

The rearrangement joins TRBV11-2 to TRBJ2-3; 9 nucleotides agree with TRBD2. Germline V gene data show CDR1 as SGHAT and CDR2 as FQNNGV. The CDR3 spans 16 residues. V shed 2 bases and J 2 bases; nucleotides not matched to a gene: 5. The CDR3 DNA reads as TGTGCCAGCAGCTTATTAGCGGGGGCCTACACAGATACGCAGTATTTT. As protein: CASSLLAGAYTDTQYF.

The gene calls are TRBV3-1 (or the pseudogene TRBV3-2) and TRBJ1-2, with a possible D match to TRBD1 (5 bases). CDR3 length: 13 amino acids. The germline V gene has CDR1 LGHDT and CDR2 YNNKEL (reference sequence). V dropped 0 bases and J dropped 9 bases, with 11 bases sitting between them. The CDR3: CASSQELGVSYTF. DNA for the CDR3: TGTGCCAGCAGCCAAGAGTTAGGGGTAAGCTACACCTTC.

The chain combines TRBV4-2 with TRBJ2-5, with a possible D match to TRBD1 (6 bases). Between the trimmed V and J ends, which lost 1 base and 2 bases, there was a span of 14 bases. In germline, CDR1 is LGHNA, CDR2 YNFKEQ. The CDR3 length is 16 residues. CDR3 nucleotide sequence: TGTGCCAGCAGCCAAGCCGGGACACCTGATCAAGAGACCCAGTACTTC. Translating it yields CASSQAGTPDQETQYF.

The V gene is TRBV5-1, the J gene TRBJ2-1; 12 positions match TRBD2. The CDR3 consists of 16 residues. Trimming at V came to 0 bases and at J to 2 bases, leaving 0 bases not matched to a gene. The germline V gene encodes CDR1 SGHRS and CDR2 YFSETQ. CDR3 amino acids: CASSLGLAGAYNEQFF. CDR3 bases: TGCGCCAGCAGCTTGGGACTAGCGGGGGCCTACAATGAGCAGTTCTTC. Supplemented by reference TRBV5-1 and TRBJ2-1, the full variable domain reads KAGVTQTPRYLIKTRGQQVTLSCSPISGHRSVSWYQQTPGQGLQFLFEYFSETQRNKGNFPGRFSGRQFSNSRSEMNVSTLELGDSALYLCASSLGLAGAYNEQFFGPGTRLTVL.

The rearrangement joins TRBV27 to TRBJ2-7; the match to TRBD1 covers 10 bases. Trimming took 6 bases from V and 1 from J; bases not matched to a gene: 9. Germline CDR1 MNHEY, CDR2 SMNVEV (reference sequence). CDR3 size: 16 residues. As DNA, the CDR3 is TGTGCCAGCAGACCCGGGACAGGGGTAGGGTCCTACGAGCAGTACTTC. It is translated as CASRPGTGVGSYEQYF.